The next 27 T cell receptor beta chains were all read from a single sample in a study of T cell clonality in common variable immunodeficiency. Clones were sequenced by immunoSEQ multiplex PCR, and TCRdb holds only the in-frame ones, with some missing. In total the sample includes about 45,000 clones, none of them seen once. Specimen: peripheral blood mononuclear cells. The receptors come from a person between 18 and 70 years old in good health.

This clone was seen repeatedly, ten times or more. The read comes to an end 3 residues before the CDR3 does, leaving the germline J gene to fill in the end. The V gene is TRBV29-1, the J gene TRBJ2-7, with TRBD1 matching 8 bases. The CDR3 has 14 amino acids. Trimming at V came to 4 bases and at J to 1 base, leaving 6 bases not matched to a gene. The germline gives CDR1 SQVTM, CDR2 ANQGSEA. The sequenced CDR3 bases are TGCAGCGTTGCTGTCGGACAGGGATCCTACGAG. Encoded protein: CSVAVGQGSYE. The complete CDR3 protein is CSVAVGQGSYEQYF.

Only a few counts were recorded for this clone. The read finishes 3 residues shy of the CDR3 end, and the germline J gene is used to complete it. The rearrangement uses TRBV6-1 and TRBJ1-1, with 7 nucleotides matching TRBD1. The CDR3 is 14 residues long. Per the germline V gene, CDR1 is MNHNS and CDR2 is SASEGT. The trim removed 2 bases at V and 4 bases at J, leaving 4 bases unmatched. CDR3: CASSEQGGGTEAFF. The covered CDR3 bases are TGTGCCAGCAGTGAACAGGGGGGAGGCACTGAA.

This clone appeared many times. The CDR3 end lies 3 residues beyond the end of the read and is filled in from the germline J gene. The chain joins TRBV2 to TRBJ2-7; maybe TRBD1 (5 bases). V was pared by 8 bases and J by 1 base, with 15 bases between. Per the germline V gene, CDR1 is SNHLY and CDR2 is FYNNEI. The CDR3 consists of 14 residues. CDR3 amino acids: CASLRQLTSYEQYF. Incomplete CDR3 DNA: TGTGCCAGCCTCCGACAGCTAACTTCCTACGAG.

The sequenced CDR3 bases are TGTGCCAGCCGATCGACAGGGAACTATGGT. It yields the protein CASRSTGNYG. The CDR3 in full is CASRSTGNYGQYF. The rearrangement joins TRBV7-9 to TRBJ2-4; TRBD1 matches 7 bases. The read ends 3 residues shy of where the CDR3 ends; the end is completed using the germline J gene. CDR1 and CDR2 (germline): SEHNR, FQNEAQ (reference sequence). This CDR3 has 13 residues.

This clone was counted at least ten times. The DNA read from the CDR3 is TGTGCCAGCAGTTCCAGCGGGGACACAGATACG. Its protein product is CASSSSGDTDT. The CDR3 in its entirety is CASSSSGDTDTQYF. This chain links TRBV6-2 or TRBV6-3 with TRBJ2-3; 7 bases agree with TRBD2. The read stops 3 residues short of the end of the CDR3; the missing end is completed from the germline J gene. With V trimmed by 4 bases and J by 2 bases, 3 bases remained unmatched. CDR1 and CDR2 from the germline V gene are MNHEY and SVGEGT. This CDR3 contains 14 residues.

This clone was recorded many times. The CDR3 goes on 3 residues after the read ends, and that part is filled in from the germline J gene. The V call is TRBV20-1, the J call TRBJ2-1; perhaps TRBD1 as D (6 bases). This CDR3 comprises 14 residues. The germline CDR1 and CDR2 sequences are DFQATT and SNEGSKA (reference sequence). The V and J ends lost 7 bases and 4 bases respectively, with 17 bases between them. The sequenced part of the CDR3 DNA is TGCAGTGTACAGTCGGCAGGGGTTTACAATGAG. Amino acid sequence: CSVQSAGVYNE. The entire CDR3 is CSVQSAGVYNEQFF.

This clone came up many times. Read coverage stops 3 residues before the CDR3 terminus; the germline J gene supplies the remainder. The chain couples TRBV7-3 to TRBJ2-3; 12 positions match TRBD2. Germline-derived CDR1 and CDR2 are SGHTA and FQGTGA. With V trimmed by 6 bases and J by 4 bases, 2 bases remained unmatched. The CDR3 runs to 14 residues. CDR3 DNA (partial): TGTGCCAGCAGGACTAGCGGGAGATCAGATACG. Residues: CASRTSGRSDT. The entire CDR3 protein reads CASRTSGRSDTQYF. Complete variable domain (other parts from reference TRBV7-3 and TRBJ2-3): GAGVSQTPSNKVTEKGKYVELRCDPISGHTALYWYRQSLGQGPEFLIYFQGTGAADDSGLPNDRFFAVRPEGSVSTLKIQRTERGDSAVYLCASRTSGRSDTQYFGPGTRLTVL.

This clone showed up many times. Sequencing ends 3 residues short of the CDR3 end; the germline J gene provides the rest. Other DNA sequences in this specimen translate into the identical CDR3. The chain joins TRBV30 to TRBJ2-1, with 15 bases identical to TRBD2. Germline trimming cut 3 bases from V and 7 bases from J; bases unmatched to any gene: 4. The CDR3 length is 15 residues. Looked up from germline, CDR1 is GTSNPN and CDR2 is SVGIG (reference sequence). The DNA read from the CDR3 is TGTGCCTGGAGCCCCGGGACTAGCGGGAGGAATGAG. Amino acid sequence: CAWSPGTSGRNE. The complete CDR3 reads CAWSPGTSGRNEQFF.

On this clone: The read halts 3 residues ahead of the CDR3 end, with the missing end drawn from the germline J gene. The rearrangement joins TRBV30 to TRBJ1-5; a weak D match, TRBD1 (5 bases). The CDR3 runs 16 residues. Per the germline V gene, CDR1 is GTSNPN and CDR2 is SVGIG (reference sequence). The V and J ends lost 0 bases and 1 base respectively, with 13 bases between them. The CDR3 DNA, read in part, is TGTGCCTGGAGTGTAACGGGGGGGACGAGCAATCAGCCC. This codes for CAWSVTGGTSNQP. The whole CDR3 sequence reads CAWSVTGGTSNQPQHF.

This clone was picked up many times. The read finishes 3 residues shy of the CDR3 end, and the germline J gene is used to complete it. The rearrangement joins TRBV12-5 to TRBJ2-1; D is ambiguous. Germline CDR1 and CDR2: LGHNT and FRNRAP. Deletions cut 2 bases from V and 2 bases from J, with 7 bases between. This CDR3 comprises 14 residues. The covered CDR3 bases are TGTGCTAGTGGTTTGCTCACAGCCTACAATGAG. Translated: CASGLLTAYNE. The full CDR3 protein is CASGLLTAYNEQFF. The full variable domain, its missing parts supplied by reference TRBV12-5 and TRBJ2-1, is DARVTQTPRHKVTEMGQEVTMRCQPILGHNTVFWYRQTMMQGLELLAYFRNRAPLDDSGMPKDRFSAEMPDATLATLKIQPSEPRDSAVYFCASGLLTAYNEQFFGPGTRLTVL.

This clone was found many times. The read is 3 residues too short to cover the CDR3 end, so that end is filled in from the germline J gene. V is TRBV6-2 or TRBV6-3 and J is TRBJ2-1; 11 nucleotides match TRBD2. There are 16 residues in the CDR3. The germline CDR1 and CDR2 sequences are MNHEY and SVGEGT. The V and J ends lost 2 bases and 5 bases, in that order; junction bases with no gene match: 5. Partial CDR3 DNA: TGTGCCAGCAGTTACCACCGACTAGCGGGAAACAATGAG. It encodes CASSYHRLAGNNE. The CDR3 reads in full as CASSYHRLAGNNEQFF.

This clone was counted many times. The CDR3 DNA, read in part, is TGTGCCAGCAGCCCCTGGGGGGGAAAA. The encoded protein is CASSPWGGK. The CDR3 as a whole reads CASSPWGGKLFF. This rearrangement joins TRBV14 to TRBJ1-4; weak D call: TRBD1 (5 bases). The read is 3 residues too short to cover the CDR3 end, so that end is filled in from the germline J gene. The CDR3 sequence is 12 residues long. Germline lookup yields CDR1 SGHDN and CDR2 FVKESK. Trimming took 4 bases from V and 10 from J, leaving 10 bases between them.

This clone was seen many times. CDR3 sequence: CSARDPGGSYEQYF. The CDR3 DNA, read in part, is TGCAGTGCTAGAGATCCAGGGGGCTCCTACGAG. V and J are TRBV20-1 and TRBJ2-7; 7 nucleotides agree with TRBD1. Read sequence stops 3 residues before the CDR3 end, and the germline J gene provides the missing end. There are 14 residues in the CDR3. Germline assignment: CDR1 DFQATT and CDR2 SNEGSKA (reference sequence). J lost 0 bases, V lost 0 bases, and 2 bases had no gene match.

This clone came up many times. The CDR3 end is not reached by the read, which stops 3 residues before it; the germline J gene fills it in. The genes are TRBV12-3 or TRBV12-4 and TRBJ2-7; 14 positions match TRBD2. The CDR3 spans 16 residues. After removal of 2 bases from V and 2 bases from J, the junction contained 2 bases not matched to a gene. The CDR3 DNA, read in part, is TGTGCCAGCAGTTTAAGGGGACTAGCGGGGGCCTACGAG. Translating gives CASSLRGLAGAYE. The whole CDR3 protein reads CASSLRGLAGAYEQYF.

This clone came up many times. The read falls 3 residues short of the CDR3 end, and the missing part is taken from the germline J gene. The chain links TRBV5-4 to TRBJ2-5, with 7 bases lining up with TRBD1. The CDR3 totals 15 residues. The V gene's germline CDR1 is SGHNT and CDR2 YYREEE (reference sequence). The trim removed 1 base at V and 5 bases at J, leaving 8 bases unmatched. The sequenced CDR3 bases are TGTGCCAGCAGCTTGAAGGGGGCTCCCCGGGAGACC. This gives the protein CASSLKGAPRET. The entire CDR3 sequence reads CASSLKGAPRETQYF.

This clone showed up many times. Read sequence stops 3 residues before the CDR3 end, and the germline J gene provides the missing end. This chain joins TRBV5-1 and TRBJ2-1; 10 bases map to TRBD2. Losses at the gene ends were 1 base for V and 4 bases for J; bases not matched to a gene: 8. This CDR3 is built from 17 residues. Germline V lookup: CDR1 SGHRS, CDR2 YFSETQ. The DNA read from the CDR3 is TGCGCCAGCAGCTTGCGTCCCCTAGCGGGAGCTTACAATGAG. Residues: CASSLRPLAGAYNE. The complete CDR3 protein is CASSLRPLAGAYNEQFF.

This clone was seen ten or more times. The read gets to within 3 residues of the CDR3 end, and the germline J gene fills in the rest. The chain links TRBV12-3 or TRBV12-4 to TRBJ2-5; 10 nucleotides match TRBD1. The CDR3 totals 15 residues. With V trimmed by 5 bases and J by 5 bases, 8 bases remained unmatched. The sequenced CDR3 bases are TGTGCCAGCAGTCCGTGGGACAGGGGTGCCGAGACC. Translating gives CASSPWDRGAET. The whole CDR3 protein reads CASSPWDRGAETQYF.

Ten or more counts support this clone. The read falls 3 residues short of the CDR3 end, and the missing part is taken from the germline J gene. This chain links TRBV5-1 with TRBJ1-1; D is unresolved. Trimming cost V 5 bases and J 0 bases, with 5 bases left between them. The germline gives CDR1 SGHRS, CDR2 YFSETQ. This CDR3 comprises 12 residues. The DNA read from the CDR3 is TGCGCCAGCAGACTAGTGAACACTGAA. This gives the protein CASRLVNTE. The CDR3 reads in full as CASRLVNTEAFF.

This clone appeared a few times. One end of the junction is discordant with germline, which a read error may explain. The read halts 3 residues ahead of the CDR3 end, with the missing end drawn from the germline J gene. The V gene is TRBV18, the J gene TRBJ2-7, with 7 bases lining up with TRBD1. This CDR3 is built from 13 residues. Per germline, CDR1 KGHSH and CDR2 LQKENI. CDR3 protein: CSSSPGQAYEQYF. The sequenced part of the CDR3 DNA is TGCTCCAGCTCACCCGGACAGGCCTACGAG.

This clone showed up many times. The sequence runs out 3 residues before the end of the CDR3; the remainder is reconstructed from the germline J gene. The J gene is TRBJ1-2, the V gene TRBV30; D not resolved. The V gene's germline CDR1 is GTSNPN and CDR2 SVGIG (reference sequence). The V and J ends lost 2 bases and 1 base respectively, with 5 bases between them. There are 12 residues in the CDR3. Here the CDR3 reads CAWSSFNYGYTF. The CDR3 bases that were read are TGTGCCTGGAGTTCATTTAACTATGGC.

This clone was seen ten or more times. With the read ending 3 residues before the CDR3 end, the germline J gene is used to fill in that end. J is TRBJ1-6 and V is TRBV20-1; D is unclear. V was pared by 3 bases and J by 7 bases, with 16 bases between. CDR1 is DFQATT and CDR2 is SNEGSKA in the germline V gene (reference sequence). The CDR3 runs to 15 residues. Incomplete CDR3 DNA: TGCAGTGCTAGTTCGGGAACCAGCGGCAATTCACCC. It encodes CSASSGTSGNSP. The whole CDR3 protein is CSASSGTSGNSPLHF.

This clone has at least ten counts. A read error may account for a junction end that differs from germline. The read ends 3 residues early relative to the CDR3; the germline J gene fills the gap. Other DNA sequences in the same sample also yield this CDR3. The chain employs TRBV5-1 and TRBJ2-6, with D maybe TRBD2 (5 bases). The germline CDR1 and CDR2 sequences are SGHRS and YFSETQ. This CDR3 comprises 18 residues. The CDR3 protein is CASSLGAAITSGANVLTF. The CDR3 DNA, read in part, is TGCGCTAGCAGCTTGGGAGCTGCTATCACCTCTGGGGCCAACGTC.

This clone was counted many times. Coverage ceases 3 residues before the CDR3 finishes, and the germline J gene fills in the end. The rearrangement joins TRBV6-2 or TRBV6-3 to TRBJ1-1; TRBD1 is a possible D gene (5 bases). V lost 5 bases, J lost 5 bases, and 9 bases lay in between. Germline CDR1 MNHEY, CDR2 SVGEGT. CDR3 length: 12 amino acids. The CDR3 reads CASSKGKTEAFF. Incomplete CDR3 DNA: TGTGCCAGCAGTAAGGGGAAGACTGAA.

The sample holds many counts of this clone. The CDR3 goes on 3 residues after the read ends, and that part is filled in from the germline J gene. The genes are TRBV4-1 and TRBJ2-7; 11 nucleotides match TRBD1. CDR1 and CDR2 (germline): MGHRA, YSYEKL. The trim removed 2 bases at V and 6 bases at J, leaving 3 bases unmatched. CDR3 length: 14 amino acids. The CDR3 protein is CASSQSGTGGEQYF. The CDR3 bases that were read are TGCGCCAGCAGCCAATCCGGGACAGGGGGCGAG.

This clone occurred many times. The CDR3 DNA, read in part, is TGTGCCAGTAGTATAGCGGGGTTGGATGAAAAA. It yields the protein CASSIAGLDEK. The CDR3 reads in full as CASSIAGLDEKLFF. The rearrangement links TRBV19 to TRBJ1-4; D remains ambiguous. The CDR3 extends 3 residues past the end of the read, so its final part is completed from the germline J gene. Trimming removed 1 base at V and 6 bases at J, with 9 bases between. This CDR3 is 14 amino acids long. Germline CDR1 reads LNHDA; CDR2 reads SQIVND (reference sequence).

This clone came up a few times. The read finishes 3 residues shy of the CDR3 end, and the germline J gene is used to complete it. The chain combines TRBV5-1 with TRBJ2-1, with 13 bases matching TRBD2. The germline gives CDR1 SGHRS, CDR2 YFSETQ. CDR3 length: 16 residues. V shed 2 bases and J 7 bases; nucleotides not matched to a gene: 6. The DNA read from the CDR3 is TGCGCCAGCAGCTTTCGGACTAGCGGGAGTTTGAATGAG. Its translation is CASSFRTSGSLNE. The full-length CDR3 reads as CASSFRTSGSLNEQFF.

This clone has ten or more counts. The read gets to within 3 residues of the CDR3 end, and the germline J gene fills in the rest. This chain joins TRBV27 and TRBJ2-1, with TRBD2 matching over 7 bases. The CDR3 extends over 14 amino acids. The junction had 8 bases not matched to a gene; V was cut back by 6 bases and J by 6 bases. Germline assignment: CDR1 MNHEY and CDR2 SMNVEV (reference sequence). The CDR3 protein is CASSSGTTSNEQFF. The DNA read from the CDR3 is TGTGCCAGCAGCTCCGGGACTACTTCCAATGAG.